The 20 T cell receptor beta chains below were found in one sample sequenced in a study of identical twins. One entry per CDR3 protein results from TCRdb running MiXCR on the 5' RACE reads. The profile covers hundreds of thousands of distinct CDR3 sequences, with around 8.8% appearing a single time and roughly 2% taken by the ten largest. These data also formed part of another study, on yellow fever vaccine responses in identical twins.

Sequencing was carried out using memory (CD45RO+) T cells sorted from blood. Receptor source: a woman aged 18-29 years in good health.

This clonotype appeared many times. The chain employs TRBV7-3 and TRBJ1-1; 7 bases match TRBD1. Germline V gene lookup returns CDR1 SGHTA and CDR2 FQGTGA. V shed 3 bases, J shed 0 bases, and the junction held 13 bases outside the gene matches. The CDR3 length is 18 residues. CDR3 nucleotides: TGTGCCAGCAGCTTGGGTACATACAGGACAGGAGTGAACACTGAAGCTTTCTTT. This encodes CASSLGTYRTGVNTEAFF.

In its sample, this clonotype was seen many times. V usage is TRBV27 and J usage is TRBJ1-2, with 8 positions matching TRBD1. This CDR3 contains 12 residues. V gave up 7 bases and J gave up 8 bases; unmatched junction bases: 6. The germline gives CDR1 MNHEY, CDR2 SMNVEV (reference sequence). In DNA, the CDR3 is TGTGCCAGCACGGAGACAGGGGTCGGCTACACCTTC. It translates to CASTETGVGYTF.

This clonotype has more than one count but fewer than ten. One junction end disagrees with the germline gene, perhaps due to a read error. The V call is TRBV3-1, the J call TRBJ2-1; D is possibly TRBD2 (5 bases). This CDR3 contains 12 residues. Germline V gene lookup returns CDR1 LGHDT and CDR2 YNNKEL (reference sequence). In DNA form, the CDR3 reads TGTGCCAGCAGCCCAACCGGGATCCAGCCACTCTTC. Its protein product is CASSPTGIQPLF.

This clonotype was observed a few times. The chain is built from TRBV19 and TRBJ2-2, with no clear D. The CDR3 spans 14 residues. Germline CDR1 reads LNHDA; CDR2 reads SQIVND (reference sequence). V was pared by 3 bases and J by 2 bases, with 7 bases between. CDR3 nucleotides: TGTGCCAGTAGTATGGGCAGAAACACCGGGGAGCTGTTTTTT. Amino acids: CASSMGRNTGELFF.

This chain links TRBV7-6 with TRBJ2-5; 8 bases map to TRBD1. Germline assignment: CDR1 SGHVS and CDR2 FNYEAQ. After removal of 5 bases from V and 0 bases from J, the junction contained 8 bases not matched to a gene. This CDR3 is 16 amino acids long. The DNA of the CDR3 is TGTGCCAGCAGCACCCAGGGGGCGCAGTACCAAGAGACCCAGTACTTC. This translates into CASSTQGAQYQETQYF. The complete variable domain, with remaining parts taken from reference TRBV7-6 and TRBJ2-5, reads GAGVSQSPRYKVTKRGQDVALRCDPISGHVSLYWYRQALGQGPEFLTYFNYEAQQDKSGLPNDRFSAERPEGSISTLTIQRTEQRDSAMYRCASSTQGAQYQETQYFGPGTRLLVL.

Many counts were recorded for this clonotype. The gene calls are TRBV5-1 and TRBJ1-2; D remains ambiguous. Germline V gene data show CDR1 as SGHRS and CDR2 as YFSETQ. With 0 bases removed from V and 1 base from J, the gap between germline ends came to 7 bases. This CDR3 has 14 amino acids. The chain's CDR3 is CASSLDNLNYGYTF. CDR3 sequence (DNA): TGCGCCAGCAGCTTGGACAACCTTAACTATGGCTACACCTTC.

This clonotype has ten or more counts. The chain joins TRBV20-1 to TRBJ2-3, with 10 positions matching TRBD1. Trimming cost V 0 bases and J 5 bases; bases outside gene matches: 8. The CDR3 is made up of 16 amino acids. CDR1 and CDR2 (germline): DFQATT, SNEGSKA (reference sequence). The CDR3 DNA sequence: TGCAGTGCTAGAGATCGAGGGGGACAGGGGAAAGATACGCAGTATTTT. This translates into CSARDRGGQGKDTQYF.

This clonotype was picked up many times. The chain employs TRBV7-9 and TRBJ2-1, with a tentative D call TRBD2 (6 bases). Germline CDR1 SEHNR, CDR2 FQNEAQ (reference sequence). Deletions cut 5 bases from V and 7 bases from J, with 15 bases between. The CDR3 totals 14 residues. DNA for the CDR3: TGTGCCAGCAGCCCCCGGGGCGGGGTGAATGAGCAGTTCTTC. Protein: CASSPRGGVNEQFF.

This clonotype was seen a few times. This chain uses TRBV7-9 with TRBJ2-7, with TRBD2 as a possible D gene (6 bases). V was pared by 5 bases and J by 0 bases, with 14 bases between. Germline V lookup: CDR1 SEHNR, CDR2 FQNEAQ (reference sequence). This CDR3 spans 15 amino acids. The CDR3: CASSPTGTASYEQYF. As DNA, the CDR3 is TGTGCCAGCAGCCCCACCGGGACTGCCTCCTACGAGCAGTACTTC.

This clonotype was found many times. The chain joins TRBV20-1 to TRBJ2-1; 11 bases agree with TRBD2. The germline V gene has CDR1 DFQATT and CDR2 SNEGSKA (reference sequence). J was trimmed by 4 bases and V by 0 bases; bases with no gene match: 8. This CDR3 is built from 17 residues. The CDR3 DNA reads TGCAGTGCTAGAGATTATAGCGGGAGGGCCGGGTACAATGAGCAGTTCTTC. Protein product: CSARDYSGRAGYNEQFF.

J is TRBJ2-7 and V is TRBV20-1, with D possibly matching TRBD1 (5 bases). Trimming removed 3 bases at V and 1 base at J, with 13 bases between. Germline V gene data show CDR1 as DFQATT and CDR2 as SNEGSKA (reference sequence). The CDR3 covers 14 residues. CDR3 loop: CSARFQGPSYEQYF. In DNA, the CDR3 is TGCAGTGCTAGGTTTCAGGGTCCTTCCTACGAGCAGTACTTC.

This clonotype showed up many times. CDR3 amino acids: CASYPGKEYF. CDR3 nucleotides: TGTGCCAGCTATCCGGGAAAGGAGTACTTC. The genes are TRBV2 and TRBJ2-7; D may be TRBD2 (5 bases). This CDR3 spans 10 amino acids. Trimming left V 8 bases short and J 11 bases short, with 13 bases between. The germline V gene has CDR1 SNHLY and CDR2 FYNNEI.

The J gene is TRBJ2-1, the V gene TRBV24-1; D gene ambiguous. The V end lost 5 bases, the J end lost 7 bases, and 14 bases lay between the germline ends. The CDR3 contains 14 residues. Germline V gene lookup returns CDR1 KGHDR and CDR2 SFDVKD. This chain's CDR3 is CATSGRTLGNEQFF. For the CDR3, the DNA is TGTGCCACCAGTGGCCGCACACTGGGAAATGAGCAGTTCTTC.

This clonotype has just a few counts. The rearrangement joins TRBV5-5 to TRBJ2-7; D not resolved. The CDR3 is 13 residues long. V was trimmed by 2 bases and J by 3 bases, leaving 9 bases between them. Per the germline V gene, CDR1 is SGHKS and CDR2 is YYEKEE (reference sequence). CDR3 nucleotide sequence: TGTGCCAGCAGCTTCTTGACGATCTACGAGCAGTACTTC. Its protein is CASSFLTIYEQYF.

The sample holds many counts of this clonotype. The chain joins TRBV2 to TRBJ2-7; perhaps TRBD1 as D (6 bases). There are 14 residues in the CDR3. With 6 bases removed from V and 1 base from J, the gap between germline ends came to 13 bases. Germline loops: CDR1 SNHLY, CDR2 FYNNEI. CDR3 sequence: CASRDPGHSYEQYF. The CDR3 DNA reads TGTGCCAGCAGGGATCCGGGACATTCCTACGAGCAGTACTTC.

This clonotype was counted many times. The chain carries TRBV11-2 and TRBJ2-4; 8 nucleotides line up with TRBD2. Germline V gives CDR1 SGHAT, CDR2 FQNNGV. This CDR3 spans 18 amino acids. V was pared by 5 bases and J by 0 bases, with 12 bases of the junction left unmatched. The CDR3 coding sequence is TGTGCCAGCAGCGAACAGCCGGGACTAGAGCTAGCCAAAAACATTCAGTACTTC. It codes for CASSEQPGLELAKNIQYF.

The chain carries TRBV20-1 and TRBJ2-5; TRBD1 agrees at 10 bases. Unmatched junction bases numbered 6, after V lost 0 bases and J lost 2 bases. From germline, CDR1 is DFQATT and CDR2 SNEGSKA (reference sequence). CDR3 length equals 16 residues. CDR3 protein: CSARDPGTGVQETQYF. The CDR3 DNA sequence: TGCAGTGCTAGAGATCCCGGGACAGGGGTACAAGAGACCCAGTACTTC.

The CDR3 region has the DNA TGTGCCAGCAGCCAAGAGACGGGGCACACAGATACGCAGTATTTT. Translating it yields CASSQETGHTDTQYF. The chain links TRBV14 to TRBJ2-3; TRBD1 or TRBD2 may be the D gene (5 bases each). In germline, CDR1 is SGHDN, CDR2 FVKESK. There are 15 residues in the CDR3. V gave up 0 bases and J gave up 2 bases, with 9 bases separating them.

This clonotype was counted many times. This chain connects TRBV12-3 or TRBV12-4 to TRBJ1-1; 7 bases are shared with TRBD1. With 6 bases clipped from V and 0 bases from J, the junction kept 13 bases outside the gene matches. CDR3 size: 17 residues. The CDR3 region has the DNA TGTGCCAGCAGACCCGGGGGACAGACCCTCATGAACACTGAAGCTTTCTTT. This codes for CASRPGGQTLMNTEAFF.

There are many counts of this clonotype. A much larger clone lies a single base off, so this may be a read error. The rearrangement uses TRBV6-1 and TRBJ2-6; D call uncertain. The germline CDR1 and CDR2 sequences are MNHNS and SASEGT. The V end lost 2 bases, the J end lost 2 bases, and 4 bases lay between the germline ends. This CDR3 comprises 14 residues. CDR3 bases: TGTGCCAGCAGTGAATGGGCTGGGGCCAACGTCCTGACTTTC. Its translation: CASSEWAGANVLTF.